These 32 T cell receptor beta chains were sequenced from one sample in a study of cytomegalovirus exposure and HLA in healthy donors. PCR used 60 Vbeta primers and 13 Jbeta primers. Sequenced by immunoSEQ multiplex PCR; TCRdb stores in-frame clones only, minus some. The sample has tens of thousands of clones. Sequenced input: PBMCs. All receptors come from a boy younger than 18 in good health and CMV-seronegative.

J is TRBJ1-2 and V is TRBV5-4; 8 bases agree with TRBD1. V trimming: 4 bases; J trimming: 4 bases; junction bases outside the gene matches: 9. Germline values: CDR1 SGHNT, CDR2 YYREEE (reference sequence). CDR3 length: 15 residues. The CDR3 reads CASSLRDRKLYGYTF. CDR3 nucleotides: TGTGCCAGCAGCCTCCGGGACAGGAAGCTCTATGGCTACACCTTC.

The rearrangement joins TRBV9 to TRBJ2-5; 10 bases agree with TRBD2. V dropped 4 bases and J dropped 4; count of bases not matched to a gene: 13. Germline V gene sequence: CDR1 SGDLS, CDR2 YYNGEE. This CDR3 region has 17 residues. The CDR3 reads CASSPFLAGEFSETQYF. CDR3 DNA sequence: TGTGCCAGCAGCCCTTTCCTAGCGGGGGAATTCTCAGAGACCCAGTACTTC. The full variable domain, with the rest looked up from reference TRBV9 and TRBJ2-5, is DSGVTQTPKHLITATGQRVTLRCSPRSGDLSVYWYQQSLDQGLQFLIQYYNGEERAKGNILERFSAQQFPDLHSELNLSSLELGDSALYFCASSPFLAGEFSETQYFGPGTRLLVL.

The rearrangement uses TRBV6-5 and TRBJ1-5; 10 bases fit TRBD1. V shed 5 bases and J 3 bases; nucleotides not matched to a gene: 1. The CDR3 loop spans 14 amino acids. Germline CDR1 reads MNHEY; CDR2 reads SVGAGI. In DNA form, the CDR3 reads TGTGCCAGCAGTGGGACAGGGGTCAATCAGCCCCAGCATTTT. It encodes CASSGTGVNQPQHF.

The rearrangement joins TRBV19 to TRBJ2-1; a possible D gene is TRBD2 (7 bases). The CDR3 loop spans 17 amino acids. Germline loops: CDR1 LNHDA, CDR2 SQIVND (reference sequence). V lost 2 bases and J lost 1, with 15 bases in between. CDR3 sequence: CASSIRGGRASYNEQFF. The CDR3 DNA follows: TGTGCCAGTAGTATAAGGGGGGGGAGGGCGTCCTACAATGAGCAGTTCTTC.

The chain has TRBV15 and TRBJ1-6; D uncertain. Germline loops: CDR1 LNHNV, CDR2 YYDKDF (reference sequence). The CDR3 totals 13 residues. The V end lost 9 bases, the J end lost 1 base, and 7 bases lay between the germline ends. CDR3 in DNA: TGTGCCACTCGGGTTTCCTATAATTCACCCCTCCACTTT. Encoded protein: CATRVSYNSPLHF.

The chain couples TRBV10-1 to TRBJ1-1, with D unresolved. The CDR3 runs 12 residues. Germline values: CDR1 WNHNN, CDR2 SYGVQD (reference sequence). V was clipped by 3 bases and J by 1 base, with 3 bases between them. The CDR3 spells CASSDRNTEAFF. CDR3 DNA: TGCGCCAGCAGTGACAGGAACACTGAAGCTTTCTTT.

The CDR3 DNA reads TGCAGCGTTGAACCGGGAATGAGAGGAGGCTACACCTTC. Its protein product is CSVEPGMRGGYTF. The J gene is TRBJ1-2, the V gene TRBV29-1; D gene ambiguous. CDR3 length: 13 amino acids. The germline CDR1 and CDR2 sequences are SQVTM and ANQGSEA. The V end was cut by 2 bases, the J end by 8 bases, with 15 bases between.

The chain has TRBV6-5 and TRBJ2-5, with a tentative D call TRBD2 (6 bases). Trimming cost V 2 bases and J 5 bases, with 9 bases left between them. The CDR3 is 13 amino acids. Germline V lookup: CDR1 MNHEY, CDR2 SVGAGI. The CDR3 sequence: CASSYAGWETQYF. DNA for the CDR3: TGTGCCAGCAGTTACGCGGGGTGGGAGACCCAGTACTTC.

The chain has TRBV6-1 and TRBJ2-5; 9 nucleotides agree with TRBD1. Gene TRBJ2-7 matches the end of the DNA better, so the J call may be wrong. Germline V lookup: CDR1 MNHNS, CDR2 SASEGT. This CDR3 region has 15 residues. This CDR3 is CASSDFDRGIYEQYF. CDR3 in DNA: TGTGCCAGCAGTGATTTCGACAGGGGGATCTACGAGCAGTACTTC.

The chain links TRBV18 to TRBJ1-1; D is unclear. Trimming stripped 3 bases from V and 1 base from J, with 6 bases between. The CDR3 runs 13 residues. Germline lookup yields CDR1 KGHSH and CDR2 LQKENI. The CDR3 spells CASSPEENTEAFF. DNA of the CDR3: TGTGCCAGCTCACCTGAGGAGAACACTGAAGCTTTCTTT.

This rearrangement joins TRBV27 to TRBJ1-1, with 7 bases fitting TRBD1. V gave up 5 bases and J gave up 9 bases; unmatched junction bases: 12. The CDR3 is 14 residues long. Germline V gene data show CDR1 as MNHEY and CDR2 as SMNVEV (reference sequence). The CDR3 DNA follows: TGTGCCAGCAGTCTACGTCCGGGACAGATTCAAGCTTTCTTT. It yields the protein CASSLRPGQIQAFF.

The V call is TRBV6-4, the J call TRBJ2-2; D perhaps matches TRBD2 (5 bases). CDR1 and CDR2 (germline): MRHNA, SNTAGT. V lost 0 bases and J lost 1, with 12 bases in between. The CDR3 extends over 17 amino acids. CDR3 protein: CASSDSDRELNTGELFF. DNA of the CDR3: TGTGCCAGCAGTGACTCGGATAGGGAGCTGAACACCGGGGAGCTGTTTTTT.

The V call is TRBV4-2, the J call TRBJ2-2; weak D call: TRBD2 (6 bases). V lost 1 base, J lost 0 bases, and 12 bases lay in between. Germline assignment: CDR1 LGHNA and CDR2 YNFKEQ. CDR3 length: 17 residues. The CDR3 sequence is CASSQALTSPNTGELFF. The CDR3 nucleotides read TGTGCCAGCAGCCAAGCCCTCACTAGCCCGAACACCGGGGAGCTGTTTTTT.

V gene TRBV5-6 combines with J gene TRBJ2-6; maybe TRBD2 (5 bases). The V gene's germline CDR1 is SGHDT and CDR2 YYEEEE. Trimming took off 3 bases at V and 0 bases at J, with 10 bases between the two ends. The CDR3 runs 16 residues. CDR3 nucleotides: TGTGCCAGCAGCTCGGGGTTGGGCTCTGGGGCCAACGTCCTGACTTTC. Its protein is CASSSGLGSGANVLTF.

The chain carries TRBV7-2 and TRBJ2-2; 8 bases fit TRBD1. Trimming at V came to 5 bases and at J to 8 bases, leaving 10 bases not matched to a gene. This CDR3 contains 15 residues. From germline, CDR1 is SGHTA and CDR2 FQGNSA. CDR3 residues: CASSPGQGARGELFF. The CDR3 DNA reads TGTGCCAGCAGCCCAGGACAGGGAGCCAGAGGGGAGCTGTTTTTT.

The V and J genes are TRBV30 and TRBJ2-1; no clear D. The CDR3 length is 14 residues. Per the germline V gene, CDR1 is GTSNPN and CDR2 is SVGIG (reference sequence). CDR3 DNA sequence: TGTGCGGTGCCTCGATTCAGCTCCTACAATGAGCAGTTCTTC. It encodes CAVPRFSSYNEQFF.

The CDR3 is CASSLESSYEQYF. The CDR3 coding sequence is TGCGCCAGCAGCTTGGAGAGCTCCTACGAGCAGTACTTC. V and J are TRBV5-1 and TRBJ2-7; D is uncertain. V shed 0 bases and J shed 0 bases, with 4 bases lying between them. This CDR3 has 13 residues. Looked up from germline, CDR1 is SGHRS and CDR2 is YFSETQ.

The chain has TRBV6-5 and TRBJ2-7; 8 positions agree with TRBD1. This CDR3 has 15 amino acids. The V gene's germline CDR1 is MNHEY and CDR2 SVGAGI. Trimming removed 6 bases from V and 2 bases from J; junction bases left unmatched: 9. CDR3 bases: TGTGCCAGCAGATCTCCCGGGACAGGCACCTACGAGCAGTACTTC. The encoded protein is CASRSPGTGTYEQYF.

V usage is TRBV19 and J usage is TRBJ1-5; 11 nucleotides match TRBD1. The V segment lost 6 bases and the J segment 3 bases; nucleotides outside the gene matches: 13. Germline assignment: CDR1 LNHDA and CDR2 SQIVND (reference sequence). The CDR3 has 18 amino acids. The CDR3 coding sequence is TGTGCCAGTAGGGCCTCGGACAGGGGGCGCATCGACAATCAGCCCCAGCATTTT. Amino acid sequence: CASRASDRGRIDNQPQHF. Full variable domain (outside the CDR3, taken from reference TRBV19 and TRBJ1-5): DGGITQSPKYLFRKEGQNVTLSCEQNLNHDAMYWYRQDPGQGLRLIYYSQIVNDFQKGDIAEGYSVSREKKESFPLTVTSAQKNPTAFYLCASRASDRGRIDNQPQHFGDGTRLSIL.

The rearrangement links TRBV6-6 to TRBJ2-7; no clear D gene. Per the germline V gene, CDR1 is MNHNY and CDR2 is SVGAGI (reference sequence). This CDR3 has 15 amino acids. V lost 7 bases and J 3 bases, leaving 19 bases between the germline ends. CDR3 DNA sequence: TGTGCCAGCAAAAAAGAGTTATCCTCGTTCTACGAGCAGTACTTC. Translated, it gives CASKKELSSFYEQYF.

CDR3 amino acids: CASSSGRVEGTGELFF. CDR3 bases: TGTGCCAGCAGCTCAGGCAGGGTGGAGGGCACCGGGGAGCTGTTTTTT. The chain links TRBV7-3 to TRBJ2-2; D may be TRBD2 (6 bases). V lost 4 bases and J lost 4, with 16 bases in between. The CDR3 is made up of 16 amino acids. CDR1 is SGHTA, CDR2 FQGTGA, per germline.

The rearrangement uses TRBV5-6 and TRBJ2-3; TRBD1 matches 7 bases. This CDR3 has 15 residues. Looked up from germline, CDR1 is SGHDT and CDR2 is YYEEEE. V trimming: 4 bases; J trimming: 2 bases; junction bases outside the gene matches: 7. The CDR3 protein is CASSASGQITDTQYF. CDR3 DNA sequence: TGTGCCAGCAGCGCCTCGGGACAGATCACAGATACGCAGTATTTT.

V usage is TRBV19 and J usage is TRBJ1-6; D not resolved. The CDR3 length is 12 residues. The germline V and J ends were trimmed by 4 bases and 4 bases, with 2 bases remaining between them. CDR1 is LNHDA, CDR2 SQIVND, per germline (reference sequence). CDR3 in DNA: TGTGCCAGTAGTACTTATAATTCACCCCTCCACTTT. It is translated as CASSTYNSPLHF.

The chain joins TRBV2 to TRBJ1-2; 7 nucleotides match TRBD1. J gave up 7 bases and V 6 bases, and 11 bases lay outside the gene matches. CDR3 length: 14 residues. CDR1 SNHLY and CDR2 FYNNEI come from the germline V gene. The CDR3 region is CASSLVEGAVGYTF. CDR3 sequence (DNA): TGTGCCAGCAGCTTGGTGGAGGGGGCTGTTGGCTACACCTTC.

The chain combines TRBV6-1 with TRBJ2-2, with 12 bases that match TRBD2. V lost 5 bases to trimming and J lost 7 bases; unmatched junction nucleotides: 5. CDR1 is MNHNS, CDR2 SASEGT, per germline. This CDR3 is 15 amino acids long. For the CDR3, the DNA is TGTGCCAGCAGTTCTAGCGGGGGGGCGAACGGGGAGCTGTTTTTT. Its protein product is CASSSSGGANGELFF.

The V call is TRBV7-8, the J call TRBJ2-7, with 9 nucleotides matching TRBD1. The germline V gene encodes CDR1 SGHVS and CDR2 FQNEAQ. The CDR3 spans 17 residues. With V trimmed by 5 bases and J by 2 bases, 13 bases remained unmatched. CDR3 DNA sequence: TGTGCCAGCAGCCAGTTAGATTTTGGGACAGGGACCTACGAGCAGTACTTC. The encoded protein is CASSQLDFGTGTYEQYF.

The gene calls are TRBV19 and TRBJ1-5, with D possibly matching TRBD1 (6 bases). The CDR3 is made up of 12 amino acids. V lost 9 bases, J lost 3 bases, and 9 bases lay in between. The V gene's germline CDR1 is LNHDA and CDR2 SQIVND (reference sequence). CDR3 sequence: CARTGYNQPQHF. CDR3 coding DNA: TGTGCCAGAACAGGGTACAATCAGCCCCAGCATTTT. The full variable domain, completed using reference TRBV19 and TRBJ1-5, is DGGITQSPKYLFRKEGQNVTLSCEQNLNHDAMYWYRQDPGQGLRLIYYSQIVNDFQKGDIAEGYSVSREKKESFPLTVTSAQKNPTAFYLCARTGYNQPQHFGDGTRLSIL.

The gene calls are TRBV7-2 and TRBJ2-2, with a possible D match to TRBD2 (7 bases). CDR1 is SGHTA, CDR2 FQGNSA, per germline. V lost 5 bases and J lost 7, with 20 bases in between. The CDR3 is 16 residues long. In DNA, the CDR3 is TGTGCCAGCAGCCCGGCTGCGGGGGCCCAGGGCGGGGAGCTGTTTTTT. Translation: CASSPAAGAQGGELFF.

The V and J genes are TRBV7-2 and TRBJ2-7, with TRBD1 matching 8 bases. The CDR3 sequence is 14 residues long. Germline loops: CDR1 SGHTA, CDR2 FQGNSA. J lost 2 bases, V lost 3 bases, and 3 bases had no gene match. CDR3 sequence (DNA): TGTGCCAGCAGCTTTAAACAGGGGGCCTACGAGCAGTACTTC. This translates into CASSFKQGAYEQYF.

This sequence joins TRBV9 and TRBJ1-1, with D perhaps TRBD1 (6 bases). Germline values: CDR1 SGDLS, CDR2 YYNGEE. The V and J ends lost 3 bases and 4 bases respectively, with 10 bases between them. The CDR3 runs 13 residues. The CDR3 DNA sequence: TGTGCCAGCAGCGGGGAGGGGGGCACTGAAGCTTTCTTT. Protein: CASSGEGGTEAFF.

CDR3 amino acids: CASSASTQGAYGYTF. The CDR3 coding sequence is TGTGCCAGCAGCGCCTCTACACAGGGGGCTTATGGCTACACCTTC. The chain uses TRBV5-5 and TRBJ1-2, with 9 bases identical to TRBD1. Germline CDR1 and CDR2: SGHKS and YYEKEE (reference sequence). The V segment lost 4 bases and the J segment 5 bases; nucleotides outside the gene matches: 9. The CDR3 contains 15 residues.

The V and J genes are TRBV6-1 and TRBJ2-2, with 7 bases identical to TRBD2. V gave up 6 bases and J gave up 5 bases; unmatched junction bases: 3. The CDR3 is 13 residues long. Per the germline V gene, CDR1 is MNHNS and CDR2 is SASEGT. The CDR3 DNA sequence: TGTGCCAGCAGGGGAGGGCCGACCGGGGAGCTGTTTTTT. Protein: CASRGGPTGELFF.